The rows below give T cell receptor beta chains drawn from one sample of a study of shared clonotypes between healthy human individuals. Assay used: immunoSEQ multiplex PCR; TCRdb lists only in-frame clones, some missing. This sample yields about 470,000 clones, of which more than 75% are seen a single time; around 14% belongs to the top ten. Source material: PBMCs. These receptors all come from a middle-aged woman in good health. Some clones in this sample may be carry-over from other donors' samples. Both conserved end residues are part of each CDR3.

V gene,J gene,CDR3 protein
TRBV2,TRBJ2-7,CASSEVSAGERYEQYF
TRBV11-2,TRBJ1-2,CASSQNSGVVYGYTF
TRBV7-9,TRBJ2-7,CASSPRWRGPRNYEQYF
TRBV5-8,TRBJ2-1,CASSLFRLGDYNEQFF
TRBV28,TRBJ2-7,CASSPAGRGPYEQYF
TRBV7-2,TRBJ2-5,CASSAGLAGGPWETQYF
TRBV7-2,TRBJ1-2,CASSSAPGQGTGYTF
TRBV9,TRBJ2-1,CASSVATIGVAGGEQFF
TRBV19,TRBJ1-5,CASRPFTGGDDQPQHF
TRBV5-1,TRBJ2-5,CASTHSGEETQYF
TRBV2,TRBJ2-1,CASSTLARYNEQFF
TRBV11-2,TRBJ1-1,CASSSWTGHKNTEAFF
TRBV7-7,TRBJ2-1,CASSLGGSAYNEQFF
TRBV27,TRBJ2-1,CASSLVGEQFF
TRBV7-2,TRBJ1-1,CASSPDRVNTEAFF
TRBV7-2,.,CASSGTASYEQYF
TRBV28,TRBJ2-3,CASTPWSGSTDTQYF
TRBV28,TRBJ2-7,CASSIPQGFPYEQYF
TRBV25-1,TRBJ2-1,CAPRRLFF
TRBV5-1,TRBJ2-1,CASSLTGLDPYNEQFF
TRBV6-5,TRBJ2-7,CASSYSGTLASYEQYF
TRBV4-1,TRBJ2-7,CASSQGPSYEQYF
TRBV28,TRBJ2-5,CASSFPGRVETQYF
TRBV27,TRBJ2-4,CASSLGRWGIQYF
TRBV2,TRBJ2-1,CASRGLAEYNEQFF
TRBV10-3,TRBJ1-1,CAISGETTTEAFF
TRBV11-2,TRBJ2-2,CASSLGNSYTGELFF
TRBV7-9,TRBJ2-2,CASSLGVGKTGELFF
TRBV4-2,TRBJ2-5,CASSQDPETQYF
TRBV29-1,TRBJ2-2,CSVGPRGTGELFF
TRBV11-2,TRBJ2-5,CASSLGPGAQETQYF
TRBV10-2,TRBJ1-2,CASSSGVGALGYTF
TRBV28,TRBJ1-3,CASSHGGSPSGNTIYF
TRBV15,TRBJ2-3,CATSRVGSLDSLQYF
TRBV7-9,TRBJ1-3,CASSLTRSGNTIYF
TRBV7-2,TRBJ2-5,CASSFPSGSGGTQYF
TRBV7-7,TRBJ2-5,CASSSGLGEQETQYF
TRBV27,TRBJ2-7,CASSRALSYEQYF
TRBV7-9,TRBJ2-5,CASRGLEETQYF
TRBV30,TRBJ2-7,CAWSLSGSMSYEQYF
TRBV28,TRBJ2-4,CASSHRGGNIQYF
TRBV18,TRBJ2-7,CASSAGTPYEQYF
TRBV30,TRBJ1-4,CAWSANLANEKLFF
TRBV19,TRBJ2-2,CASSIEGQNTGELFF
TRBV6-5,TRBJ1-1,CASSYGRGRGNTEAFF
TRBV29-1,TRBJ2-1,CSGSTGTGWNEQFF
TRBV5-1,TRBJ2-7,CASSSQGYEQYF
TRBV28,TRBJ1-2,CASSLSAGGVYGYTF
TRBV28,TRBJ2-2,CASSPRGSRRTGELFF
TRBV19,TRBJ1-1,CASSIGPAEAFF
TRBV27,TRBJ2-1,CASSFGGLTEQFF
TRBV7-3,TRBJ2-1,CASSLTTLAGVGEQFF